These 11 T cell receptor beta chains came from one sample sequenced in a study of graft-versus-host responses after intestinal transplantation. Their antigen targets remain unknown. Produced via immunoSEQ multiplex PCR; TCRdb's table is partial and in-frame only. This table has more than 95,000 clones, approximately 90% appearing once. Sample: unstimulated CD4+ T cells sorted from spleen or lymph node cells, taken before intestinal transplant. These receptors were obtained from a human donor who received an intestinal transplant.

The CDR3: CASSSTGTRSQPQHF. CDR3 DNA: TGTGCCAGCAGTTCGACAGGGACAAGAAGTCAGCCCCAGCATTTT. The chain joins TRBV6-6 to TRBJ1-5, with TRBD1 matching over 7 bases. Trimming at V came to 4 bases and at J to 6 bases, leaving 9 bases not matched to a gene. CDR3 length equals 15 residues. Germline loops: CDR1 MNHNY, CDR2 SVGAGI (reference sequence).

The gene calls are TRBV5-1 and TRBJ2-5, with a possible D match to TRBD1 (6 bases). Trimming cost V 1 base and J 1 base, with 14 bases left between them. CDR1 is SGHRS, CDR2 YFSETQ, per germline. The CDR3 loop spans 16 amino acids. The DNA of the CDR3 is TGCGCCAGCAGCTTGTTGGGGGCTAGGTCCCAAGAGACCCAGTACTTC. It translates to CASSLLGARSQETQYF.

The CDR3 loop is CASSLDLLNTEAFF. The CDR3 coding sequence is TGTGCCAGCAGCTTAGATCTCTTGAACACTGAAGCTTTCTTT. The chain has TRBV11-2 and TRBJ1-1; no reliable D call. The V end lost 0 bases, the J end lost 0 bases, and 5 bases lay between the germline ends. CDR1 is SGHAT, CDR2 FQNNGV, per germline. CDR3 length equals 14 residues.

This chain connects TRBV29-1 to TRBJ1-5, with a weak D call TRBD1 (5 bases). The CDR3 consists of 13 residues. Looked up from germline, CDR1 is SQVTM and CDR2 is ANQGSEA. The ends were cut back, 8 bases at V and 4 bases at J, with 15 bases in the middle. This chain's CDR3 is CSFCPQGNQPQHF. The CDR3 bases are TGCAGCTTTTGCCCCCAGGGAAATCAGCCCCAGCATTTT.

This clone was detected once. The chain recombines TRBV10-2 with TRBJ1-2; D unresolved. V lost 4 bases, J lost 7 bases, and 10 bases lay in between. The CDR3 covers 12 residues. Looked up from germline, CDR1 is WSHSY and CDR2 is SAAADI. The CDR3, as DNA: TGCGCCAGCAGTGGAGGGTTCGGTGGCTACACCTTC. Protein: CASSGGFGGYTF.

The chain has TRBV7-2 and TRBJ2-4; 9 positions match TRBD1. The V segment lost 4 bases and the J segment 5 bases; nucleotides outside the gene matches: 0. The CDR3 loop spans 13 amino acids. In germline, CDR1 is SGHTA, CDR2 FQGNSA. The CDR3 nucleotides read TGTGCCAGCAGCTACAGGGGGCAAAACATTCAGTACTTC. This encodes CASSYRGQNIQYF. The entire variable domain, with the rest obtained from reference TRBV7-2 and TRBJ2-4, is as follows: GAGVSQSPSNKVTEKGKDVELRCDPISGHTALYWYRQSLGQGLEFLIYFQGNSAPDKSGLPSDRFSAERTGGSVSTLTIQRTQQEDSAVYLCASSYRGQNIQYFGAGTRLSVL.

The V gene is TRBV27, the J gene TRBJ2-7; TRBD2 might be the D (5 bases). Trimming took off 1 base at V and 2 bases at J, with 12 bases between the two ends. Germline CDR1 reads MNHEY; CDR2 reads SMNVEV (reference sequence). The CDR3 is 15 residues long. The CDR3 reads CASSLLLMGAYEQYF. The CDR3 bases are TGTGCCAGCAGTTTATTATTAATGGGAGCCTACGAGCAGTACTTC.

This sequence joins TRBV29-1 and TRBJ2-4, with D tentatively TRBD2 (6 bases). This CDR3 is 13 amino acids long. With 6 bases removed from V and 0 bases from J, the gap between germline ends came to 9 bases. The germline V gene encodes CDR1 SQVTM and CDR2 ANQGSEA. CDR3 DNA sequence: TGCAGCGTAACGGGGGTAGCCAAAAACATTCAGTACTTC. This encodes CSVTGVAKNIQYF.

CDR3 protein: CASSDPDTEAFF. CDR3 nucleotides: TGTGCCAGCAGCGATCCGGACACTGAAGCTTTCTTT. The chain recombines TRBV7-8 with TRBJ1-1; D gene unclear. This CDR3 has 12 residues. Germline V gives CDR1 SGHVS, CDR2 FQNEAQ. Trimming shortened V by 5 bases and J by 3 bases, and 7 bases separated the two germline ends.

The gene calls are TRBV10-2 and TRBJ1-6; D remains unclear. The germline gives CDR1 WSHSY, CDR2 SAAADI. The CDR3 has 15 amino acids. Trimming cost V 3 bases and J 5 bases, with 11 bases left between them. The CDR3 loop reads CASSEINSNNSPLHF. The DNA for the CDR3 is TGCGCCAGCAGTGAAATTAACAGCAATAATTCACCCCTCCACTTT.

This clone was seen once. The chain joins TRBV7-9 to TRBJ2-5; D uncertain. The J call is in doubt because the DNA end fits TRBJ2-7 better. The CDR3 contains 12 residues. The germline V gene encodes CDR1 SEHNR and CDR2 FQNEAQ (reference sequence). Here the CDR3 reads CASRSGIYEQYF. CDR3 DNA sequence: TGTGCCAGCAGGTCAGGAATCTACGAGCAGTACTTC.